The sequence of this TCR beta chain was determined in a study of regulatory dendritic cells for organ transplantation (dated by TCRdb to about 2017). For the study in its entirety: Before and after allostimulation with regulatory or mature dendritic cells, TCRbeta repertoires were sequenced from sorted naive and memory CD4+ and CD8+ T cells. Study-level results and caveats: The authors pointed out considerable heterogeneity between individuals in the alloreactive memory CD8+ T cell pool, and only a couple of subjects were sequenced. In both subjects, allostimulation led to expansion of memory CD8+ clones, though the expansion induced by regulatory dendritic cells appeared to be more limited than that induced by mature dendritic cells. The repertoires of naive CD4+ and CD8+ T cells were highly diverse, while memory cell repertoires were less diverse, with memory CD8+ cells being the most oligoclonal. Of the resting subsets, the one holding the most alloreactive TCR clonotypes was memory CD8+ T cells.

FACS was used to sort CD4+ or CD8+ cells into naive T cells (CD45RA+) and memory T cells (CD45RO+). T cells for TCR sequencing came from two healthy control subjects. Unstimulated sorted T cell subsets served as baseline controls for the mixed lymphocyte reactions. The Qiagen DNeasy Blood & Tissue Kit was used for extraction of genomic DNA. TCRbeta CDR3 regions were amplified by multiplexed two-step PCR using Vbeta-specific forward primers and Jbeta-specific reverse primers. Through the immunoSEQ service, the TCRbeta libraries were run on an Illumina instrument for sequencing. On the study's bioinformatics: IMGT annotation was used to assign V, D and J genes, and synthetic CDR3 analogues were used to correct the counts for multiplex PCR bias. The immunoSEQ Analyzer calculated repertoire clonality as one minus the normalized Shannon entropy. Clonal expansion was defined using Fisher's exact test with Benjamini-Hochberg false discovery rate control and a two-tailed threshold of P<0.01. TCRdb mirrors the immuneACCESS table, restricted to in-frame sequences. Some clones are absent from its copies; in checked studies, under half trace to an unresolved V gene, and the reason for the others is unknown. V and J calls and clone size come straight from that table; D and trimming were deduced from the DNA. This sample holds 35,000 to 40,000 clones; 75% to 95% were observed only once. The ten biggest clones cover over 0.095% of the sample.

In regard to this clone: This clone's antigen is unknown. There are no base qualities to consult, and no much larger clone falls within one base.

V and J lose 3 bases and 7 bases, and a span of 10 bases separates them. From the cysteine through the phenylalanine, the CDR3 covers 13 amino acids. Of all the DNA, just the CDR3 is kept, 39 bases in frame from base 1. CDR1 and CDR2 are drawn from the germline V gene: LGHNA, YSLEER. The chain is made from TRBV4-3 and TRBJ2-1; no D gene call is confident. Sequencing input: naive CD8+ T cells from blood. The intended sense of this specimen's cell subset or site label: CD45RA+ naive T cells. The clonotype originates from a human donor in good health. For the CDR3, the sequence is CASSQGHQNEQFF. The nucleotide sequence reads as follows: TGCGCCAGCAGCCAGGGTCACCAGAATGAGCAGTTCTTC.